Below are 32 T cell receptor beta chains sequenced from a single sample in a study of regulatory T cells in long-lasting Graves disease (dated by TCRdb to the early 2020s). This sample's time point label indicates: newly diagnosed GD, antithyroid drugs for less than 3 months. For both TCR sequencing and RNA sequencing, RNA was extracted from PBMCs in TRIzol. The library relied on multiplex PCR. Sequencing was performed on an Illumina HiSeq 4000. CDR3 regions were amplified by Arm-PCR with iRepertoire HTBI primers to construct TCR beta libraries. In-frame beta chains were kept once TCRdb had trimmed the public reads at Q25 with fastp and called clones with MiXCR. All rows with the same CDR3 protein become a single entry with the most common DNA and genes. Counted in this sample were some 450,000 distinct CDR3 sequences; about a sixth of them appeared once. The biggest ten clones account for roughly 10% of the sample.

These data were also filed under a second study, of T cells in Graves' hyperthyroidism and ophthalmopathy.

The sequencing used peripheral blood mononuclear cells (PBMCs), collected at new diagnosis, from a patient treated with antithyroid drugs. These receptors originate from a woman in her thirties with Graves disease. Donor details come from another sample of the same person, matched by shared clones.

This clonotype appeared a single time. CDR3 DNA: TGTGCCAGCAGCGACGGGACAGGGGTCACCGGGGAGCTGTTTTTT. Its translation: CASSDGTGVTGELFF. The V gene is TRBV7-9, the J gene TRBJ2-2, with 10 nucleotides matching TRBD1. With V trimmed by 5 bases and J by 4 bases, 4 bases remained unmatched. Germline V gene data show CDR1 as SEHNR and CDR2 as FQNEAQ (reference sequence). The CDR3 runs 15 residues.

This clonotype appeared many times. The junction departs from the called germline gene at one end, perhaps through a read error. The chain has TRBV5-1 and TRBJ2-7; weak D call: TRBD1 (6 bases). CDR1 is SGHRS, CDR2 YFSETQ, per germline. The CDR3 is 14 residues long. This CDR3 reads CASSLAGTSYEQYF. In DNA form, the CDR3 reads TGTGCCAGCAGCTTAGCCGGGACAAGCTACGAGCAGTACTTC.

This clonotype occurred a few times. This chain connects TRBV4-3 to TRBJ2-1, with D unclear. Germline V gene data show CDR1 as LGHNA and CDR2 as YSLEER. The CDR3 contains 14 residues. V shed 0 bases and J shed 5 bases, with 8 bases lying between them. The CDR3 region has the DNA TGCGCCAGCAGCCAAGAAATAGAGAACAATGAGCAGTTCTTC. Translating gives CASSQEIENNEQFF.

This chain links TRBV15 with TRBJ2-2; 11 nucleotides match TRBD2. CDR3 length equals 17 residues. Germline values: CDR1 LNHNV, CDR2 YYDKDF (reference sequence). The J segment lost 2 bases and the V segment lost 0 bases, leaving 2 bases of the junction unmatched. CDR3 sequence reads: CATSRDGTSGNTGELFF. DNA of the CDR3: TGTGCCACCAGCAGAGATGGGACTAGCGGAAACACCGGGGAGCTGTTTTTT.

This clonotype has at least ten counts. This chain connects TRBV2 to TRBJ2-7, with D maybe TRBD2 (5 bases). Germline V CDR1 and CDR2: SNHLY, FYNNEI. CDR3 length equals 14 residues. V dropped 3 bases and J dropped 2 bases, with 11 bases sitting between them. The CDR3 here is CASSESGLAYEQYF. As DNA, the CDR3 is TGTGCCAGCAGTGAGTCGGGATTAGCCTACGAGCAGTACTTC.

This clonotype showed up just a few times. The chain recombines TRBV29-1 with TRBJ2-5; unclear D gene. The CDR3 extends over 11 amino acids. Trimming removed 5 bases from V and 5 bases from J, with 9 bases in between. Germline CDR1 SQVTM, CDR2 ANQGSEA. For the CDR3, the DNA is TGCAGCGTTCCATTGGGGGAGACCCAGTACTTC. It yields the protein CSVPLGETQYF.

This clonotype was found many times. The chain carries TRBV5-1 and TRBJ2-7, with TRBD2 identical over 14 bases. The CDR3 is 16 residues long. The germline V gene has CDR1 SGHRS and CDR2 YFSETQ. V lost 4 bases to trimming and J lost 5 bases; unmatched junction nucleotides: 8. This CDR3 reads CASSLRTSGRTNEQYF. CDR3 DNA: TGCGCCAGCAGCCTAAGGACTAGCGGGAGGACAAACGAGCAGTACTTC.

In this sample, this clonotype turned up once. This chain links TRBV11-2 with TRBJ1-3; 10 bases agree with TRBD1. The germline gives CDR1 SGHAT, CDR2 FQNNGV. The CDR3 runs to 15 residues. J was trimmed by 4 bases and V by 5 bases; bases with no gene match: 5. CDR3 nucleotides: TGTGCCAGCAGCAGACAGGGGGCGCACGGAAACACCATATATTTT. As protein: CASSRQGAHGNTIYF.

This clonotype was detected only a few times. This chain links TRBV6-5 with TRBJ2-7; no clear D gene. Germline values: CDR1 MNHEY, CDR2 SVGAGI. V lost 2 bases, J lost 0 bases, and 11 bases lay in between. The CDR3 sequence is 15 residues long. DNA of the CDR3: TGTGCCAGCAGTTACCGTAGGAGAAGCTCCTACGAGCAGTACTTC. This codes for CASSYRRRSSYEQYF.

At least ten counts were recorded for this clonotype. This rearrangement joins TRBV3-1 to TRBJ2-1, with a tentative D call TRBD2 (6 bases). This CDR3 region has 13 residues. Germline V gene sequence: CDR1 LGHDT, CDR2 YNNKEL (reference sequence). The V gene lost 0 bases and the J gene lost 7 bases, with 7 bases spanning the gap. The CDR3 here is CASSQDGGNEQFF. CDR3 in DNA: TGTGCCAGCAGCCAAGATGGAGGGAATGAGCAGTTCTTC.

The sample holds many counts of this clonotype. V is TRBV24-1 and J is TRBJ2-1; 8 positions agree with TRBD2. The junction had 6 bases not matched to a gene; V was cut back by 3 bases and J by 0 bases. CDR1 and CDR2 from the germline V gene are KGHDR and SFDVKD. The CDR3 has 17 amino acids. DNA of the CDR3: TGTGCCACCAGTGATCCAGCGGGAGCCAGCTCCTACAATGAGCAGTTCTTC. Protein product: CATSDPAGASSYNEQFF.

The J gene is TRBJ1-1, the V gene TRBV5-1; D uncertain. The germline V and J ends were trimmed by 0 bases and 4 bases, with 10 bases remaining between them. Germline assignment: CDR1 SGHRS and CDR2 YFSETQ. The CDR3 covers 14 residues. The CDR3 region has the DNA TGCGCCAGCAGCTTGGAGGATAGTGGCACTGAAGCTTTCTTT. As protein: CASSLEDSGTEAFF. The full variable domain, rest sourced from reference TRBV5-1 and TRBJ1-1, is KAGVTQTPRYLIKTRGQQVTLSCSPISGHRSVSWYQQTPGQGLQFLFEYFSETQRNKGNFPGRFSGRQFSNSRSEMNVSTLELGDSALYLCASSLEDSGTEAFFGQGTRLTVV.

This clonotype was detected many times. The DNA of the CDR3 is TGCGCCAGCAGCCAAGGCGAGGGACAGGGACCCCATGAGCAGTTCTTC. Its translation is CASSQGEGQGPHEQFF. The chain combines TRBV4-1 with TRBJ2-1, with 9 bases fitting TRBD1. CDR3 length: 16 amino acids. Germline values: CDR1 MGHRA, CDR2 YSYEKL. V trimming: 1 base; J trimming: 8 bases; junction bases outside the gene matches: 9.

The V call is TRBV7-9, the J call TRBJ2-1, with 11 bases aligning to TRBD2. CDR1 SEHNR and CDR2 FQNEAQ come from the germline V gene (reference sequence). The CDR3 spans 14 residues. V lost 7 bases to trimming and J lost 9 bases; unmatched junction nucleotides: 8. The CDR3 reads CASNPLAGAGEQFF. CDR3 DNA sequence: TGTGCCAGCAATCCACTAGCGGGAGCCGGTGAGCAGTTCTTC.

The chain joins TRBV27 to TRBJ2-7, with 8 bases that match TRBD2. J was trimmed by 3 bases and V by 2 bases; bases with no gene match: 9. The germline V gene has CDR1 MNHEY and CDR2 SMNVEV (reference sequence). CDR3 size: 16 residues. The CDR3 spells CASSLDSGSINYEQYF. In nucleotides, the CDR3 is TGTGCCAGCAGTTTAGACAGCGGGAGCATCAACTACGAGCAGTACTTC.

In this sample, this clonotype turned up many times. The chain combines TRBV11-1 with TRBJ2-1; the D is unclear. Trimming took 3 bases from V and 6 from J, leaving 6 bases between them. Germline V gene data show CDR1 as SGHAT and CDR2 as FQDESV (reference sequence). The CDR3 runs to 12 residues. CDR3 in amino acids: CASSLTFNEQFF. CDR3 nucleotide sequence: TGTGCCAGCAGCTTGACCTTCAATGAGCAGTTCTTC.

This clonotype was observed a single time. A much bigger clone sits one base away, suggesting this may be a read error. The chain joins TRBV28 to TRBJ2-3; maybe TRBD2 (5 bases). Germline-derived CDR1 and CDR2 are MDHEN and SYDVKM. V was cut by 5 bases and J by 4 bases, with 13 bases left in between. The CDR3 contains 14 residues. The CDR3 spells CASSPLTRADTQYF. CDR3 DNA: TGTGCCAGCAGTCCCCTCACTAGAGCAGATACGCAGTATTTT.

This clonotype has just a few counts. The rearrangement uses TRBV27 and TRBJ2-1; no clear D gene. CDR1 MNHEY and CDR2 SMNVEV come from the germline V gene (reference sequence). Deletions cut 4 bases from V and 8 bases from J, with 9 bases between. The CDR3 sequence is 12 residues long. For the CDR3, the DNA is TGTGCCAGCAGTTGGCCGGATCATGAGCAGTTCTTC. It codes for CASSWPDHEQFF.

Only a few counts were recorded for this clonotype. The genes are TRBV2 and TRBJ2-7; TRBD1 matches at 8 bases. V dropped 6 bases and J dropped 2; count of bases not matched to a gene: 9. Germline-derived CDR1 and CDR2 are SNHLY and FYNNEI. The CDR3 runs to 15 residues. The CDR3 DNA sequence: TGTGCCAGCAGACTAGGACAGGGAGCCGCCTACGAGCAGTACTTC. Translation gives CASRLGQGAAYEQYF.

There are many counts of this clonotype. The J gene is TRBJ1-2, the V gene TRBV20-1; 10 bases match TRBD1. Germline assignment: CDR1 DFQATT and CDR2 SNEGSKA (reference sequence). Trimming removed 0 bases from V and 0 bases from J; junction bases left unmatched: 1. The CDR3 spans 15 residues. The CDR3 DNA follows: TGCAGTGCTAGAGACGGACAGGGGGCTAACTATGGCTACACCTTC. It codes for CSARDGQGANYGYTF.

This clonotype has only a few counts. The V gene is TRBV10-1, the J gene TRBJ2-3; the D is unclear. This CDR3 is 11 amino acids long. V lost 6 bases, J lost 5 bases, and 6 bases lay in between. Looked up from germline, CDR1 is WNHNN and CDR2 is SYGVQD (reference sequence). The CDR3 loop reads CASRNGDTQYF. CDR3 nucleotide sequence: TGCGCCAGCAGGAACGGAGATACGCAGTATTTT.

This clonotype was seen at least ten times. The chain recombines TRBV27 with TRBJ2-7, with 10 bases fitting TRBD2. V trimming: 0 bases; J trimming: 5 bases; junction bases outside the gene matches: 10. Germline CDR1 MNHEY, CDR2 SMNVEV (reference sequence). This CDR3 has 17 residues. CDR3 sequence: CASSLSPAGGLGDEQYF. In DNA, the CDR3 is TGTGCCAGCAGTTTATCCCCAGCGGGAGGGCTCGGGGACGAGCAGTACTTC.

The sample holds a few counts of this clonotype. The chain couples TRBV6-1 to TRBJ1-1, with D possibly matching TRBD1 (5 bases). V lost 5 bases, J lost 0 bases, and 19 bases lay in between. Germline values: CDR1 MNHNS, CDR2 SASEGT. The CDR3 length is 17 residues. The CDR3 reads CASSRAQGLSVNTEAFF. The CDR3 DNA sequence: TGTGCCAGCAGTCGGGCCCAGGGTCTGTCGGTGAACACTGAAGCTTTCTTT.

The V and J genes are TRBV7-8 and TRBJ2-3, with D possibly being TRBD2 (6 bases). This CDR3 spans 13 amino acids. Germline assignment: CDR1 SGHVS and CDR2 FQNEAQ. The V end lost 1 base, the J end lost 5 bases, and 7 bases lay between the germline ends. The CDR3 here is CASSLEAGDTQYF. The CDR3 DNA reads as TGTGCCAGCAGCTTAGAAGCGGGAGATACGCAGTATTTT.

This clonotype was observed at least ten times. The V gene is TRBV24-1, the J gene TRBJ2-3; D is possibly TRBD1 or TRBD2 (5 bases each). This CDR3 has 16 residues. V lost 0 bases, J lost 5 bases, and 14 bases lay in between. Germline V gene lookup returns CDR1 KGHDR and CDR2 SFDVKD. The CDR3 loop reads CATSDLQIGDRDTQYF. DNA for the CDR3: TGTGCCACCAGTGATTTGCAAATCGGGGACCGAGATACGCAGTATTTT.

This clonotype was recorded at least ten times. Here the CDR3 reads CASSQAAGDEQYF. CDR3 sequence (DNA): TGCGCCAGCAGCCAGGCCGCGGGGGACGAGCAGTACTTC. The genes are TRBV4-1 and TRBJ2-7, with 7 bases aligning to TRBD2. V shed 3 bases, J shed 5 bases, and the junction held 4 bases outside the gene matches. This CDR3 has 13 residues. Germline loops: CDR1 MGHRA, CDR2 YSYEKL.

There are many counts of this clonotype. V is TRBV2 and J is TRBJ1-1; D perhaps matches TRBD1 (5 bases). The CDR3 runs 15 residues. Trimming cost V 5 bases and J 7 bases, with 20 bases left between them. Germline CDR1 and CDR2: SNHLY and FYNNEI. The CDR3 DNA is TGTGCCAGCAGTCAAGGTTTCGTAGGGGAATTTGAAGCTTTCTTT. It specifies CASSQGFVGEFEAFF.

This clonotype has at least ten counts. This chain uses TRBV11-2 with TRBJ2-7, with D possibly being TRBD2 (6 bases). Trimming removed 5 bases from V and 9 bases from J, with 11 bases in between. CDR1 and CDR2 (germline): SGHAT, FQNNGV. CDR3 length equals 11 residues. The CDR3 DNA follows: TGTGCCAGCAGCCCGTCGGGAGTGCAGTACTTC. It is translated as CASSPSGVQYF.

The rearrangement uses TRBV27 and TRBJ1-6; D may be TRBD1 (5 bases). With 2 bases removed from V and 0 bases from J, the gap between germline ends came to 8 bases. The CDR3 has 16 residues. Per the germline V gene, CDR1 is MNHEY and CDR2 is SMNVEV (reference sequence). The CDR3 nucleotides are TGTGCCAGCAGTTTAGGACACCTCTCCTATAATTCACCCCTCCACTTT. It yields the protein CASSLGHLSYNSPLHF.

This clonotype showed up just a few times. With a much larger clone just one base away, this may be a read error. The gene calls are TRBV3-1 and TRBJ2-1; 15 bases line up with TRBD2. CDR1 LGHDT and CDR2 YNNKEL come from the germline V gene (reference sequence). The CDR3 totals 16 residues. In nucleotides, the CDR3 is TGTGCCAGCAGCCGGACTAGCGGGAGGGCCTACAATGAGCAGCTCTTC. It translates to CASSRTSGRAYNEQLF.

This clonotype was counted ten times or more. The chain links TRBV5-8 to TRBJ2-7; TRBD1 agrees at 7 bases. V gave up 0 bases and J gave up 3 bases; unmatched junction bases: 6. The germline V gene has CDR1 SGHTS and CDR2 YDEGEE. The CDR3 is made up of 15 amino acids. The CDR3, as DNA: TGTGCCAGCAGCTTGGGACAGGGACCACTCTACGAGCAGTACTTC. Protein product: CASSLGQGPLYEQYF.

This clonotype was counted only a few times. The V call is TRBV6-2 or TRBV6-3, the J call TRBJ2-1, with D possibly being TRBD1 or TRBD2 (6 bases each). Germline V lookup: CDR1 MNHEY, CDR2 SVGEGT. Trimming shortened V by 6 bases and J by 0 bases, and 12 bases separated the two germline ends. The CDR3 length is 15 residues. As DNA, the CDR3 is TGTGCCAGCAGGGAGGAGGGGGGCTCCTACAATGAGCAGTTCTTC. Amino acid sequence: CASREEGGSYNEQFF.